This TCR beta chain was profiled in a study of shared T cell receptors in the human thymus (dated by TCRdb to 2020 to 2022). Study-wide context: The study investigated the way shared, self-reactive T-cell receptor alpha chains are produced in the human thymus.

The library was built by means of the immunoSEQ multiplex PCR assay. The source is immuneACCESS, and TCRdb retained only in-frame sequences with V and J called. Part of the clones is not carried over; for the studies checked, unresolved V genes explain less than half of this, and the remainder is unexplained. This sample comprises fewer than 700,000 clones, roughly 90% of them detected only once. Jointly, the top ten make up over 0.008% of the sample. Turning to this clone: Its antigen remains unidentified. No per-base quality is available; no much larger clone lies one base away.

These records were also assigned to another study, of human thymus T cells. The second investigation adds: Donors were immunologically healthy infants undergoing open corrective cardiac surgery for congenital heart defects in Finland. Thymus tissue was obtained as surgical resects removed during corrective cardiac surgery. Both the thymic and the peripheral blood repertoires appeared to show biased V and J gene segment usage. Highly overlapping thymic TCR repertoires among unrelated individuals were reported in the related research. The study described the TCR alpha and beta repertoires in fewer than 10 infant thymus samples and a few matching peripheral blood samples. The infant donors were roughly 7 to 244 days old, and the cohort included six or seven males and a couple of females. Thymocytes were released mechanically from tissue and stored at -70 °C as pellets of about 9-32 million cells. A QIAsymphony instrument was used to extract genomic DNA from the frozen cell pellets. The immunoSEQ multiplex PCR assay was used to amplify the TCRB and TCRAD loci from a standardized amount of quality-controlled genomic DNA. Amplicons spanned the V(D)J region at a length sufficient to cover the CDR3 and identify V and J genes. Amplicon sequencing was performed on an Illumina platform through the commercial immunoSEQ service. Primer bias and sequencing errors were corrected as previously described, and TCRAD and TCRB definitions were based on the IMGT database. The repertoires were analysed using immunoSEQ Analyzer 3.0 and VDJTools for basic statistics, V/J segment usage, diversity estimates, rarefaction and pairwise overlap. To estimate diversity, the Chao1, ChaoE, Efron-Thisted, Shannon and inverse Simpson indices were applied, and diversity was also estimated on datasets down-sampled to the smallest sample. Repertoire overlap used strict matching of CDR3 nucleotide sequence, V gene and J gene, with Jaccard-based multidimensional scaling clustering. On average, thymus samples yielded about 810,000 unique TCRB clonotypes, whereas blood samples yielded 70,000 to 100,000.

The source material was thymocytes. The sequence derives from a boy under two years old with a congenital heart defect. Donor details come from another sample of the same person, matched by shared clones.

In nucleotides, the sequence is TGTGCCAGCAGTTACTCGAGTACTAGCGGAGCCTACGAGCAGTACTTC. It is translated as CASSYSSTSGAYEQYF. Rearrangement joined TRBV6-5 to TRBJ2-7, with 8 central nucleotides matching TRBD2. Germline trimming: 0 bases from V, 2 bases from J; junction bases outside gene matches: 6. From cysteine to phenylalanine, the CDR3 is 16 amino acids long. The DNA shown is the 48-base CDR3, in frame from base 1. The germline V gene specifies MNHEY as CDR1 and SVGAGI as CDR2.